The entry below describes one T cell receptor (beta chain). Antigen unknown. Germline CDR1 and CDR2: KGHDR and SFDVKD. V was pared by 4 bases and J by 7 bases, with 9 bases of the junction left unmatched. The CDR3 runs 15 residues. This sample is drawn from a study of CD8 T cells in ankylosing spondylitis. General study findings and limits: Ankylosing spondylitis blood appeared to be characterized by a TCR beta motif of several highly homologous variants. Some motif variants had been reported before (in reactive arthritis synovial fluid and blood).

Scientists made TCR beta libraries using quantitative 5'-RACE with molecular barcodes. TCRdb re-called the 5' RACE reads through MiXCR, storing one row per CDR3 protein. This table has some 200,000 distinct CDR3 sequences, approximately 7.3% appearing once. V usage is TRBV24-1 and J usage is TRBJ2-1, with 7 bases identical to TRBD1. This receptor was obtained from a male donor with ankylosing spondylitis. Sequenced: blood, either unsorted or a sorted T cell fraction (not recorded which). The DNA for the CDR3 is TGTGCCACCAGTGAAACAGGGGATTCGGGGAATGAGCAGTTCTTC. Its translation: CATSETGDSGNEQFF.